Listed below are T cell receptor beta chains from one sample, sequenced in a study of T cell repertoires in cytomegalovirus infection. MiXCR was run by TCRdb on the reads, yielding one entry per CDR3 protein. The sample has 60,000 to 80,000 distinct CDR3 sequences, over 20% seen once. No antigen is known for these receptors. This sample comprised CD8+ T cells from cultured PBMCs, obtained from culture after CMV antigen stimulation. These receptors were taken from a human donor in good health (CMV status not recorded). Some clones in this sample may be carry-over from other donors' samples. The CDR3 runs from the conserved cysteine through the conserved F or W. The D gene is left open where the match is weak. Clone sizes are given selectively: once, few, many, or a class where the clone is expanded.

J | D | size | V | CDR3 | DNA
TRBJ1-5 | TRBD1 | many | TRBV28 | CASADRGANQPQHF | TGTGCCAGCGCCGACAGGGGGGCAAATCAGCCCCAGCATTTT
TRBJ1-1 | - | few | TRBV7-8 | CASSLAKTEAFF | TGTGCCAGCAGCTTAGCGAAAACTGAAGCTTTCTTT
TRBJ2-6 | - | many | TRBV7-2 | CASSLAERVSGANVLTF | TGTGCCAGCAGCTTAGCGGAGAGGGTCTCTGGGGCCAACGTCCTGACTTTC
TRBJ2-3 | TRBD2 | - | TRBV7-2 | CASSLGAGDTFDTQYF | TGTGCCAGCAGCTTAGGAGCGGGGGATACCTTCGATACGCAGTATTTT
TRBJ2-5 | TRBD2 | - | TRBV7-2 | CASSLGLRGGLETQYF | TGTGCCAGCAGCTTAGGATTGCGGGGGGGCCTGGAGACCCAGTACTTC
TRBJ1-1 | - | - | TRBV20-1 | CSGGGTEAFF | TGCTCTGGGGGGGGTACTGAAGCTTTCTTT
TRBJ2-1 | - | few | TRBV11-2 | CASSLNDQYNEQFF | TGTGCCAGCAGCTTGAACGACCAATACAATGAGCAGTTCTTC
TRBJ1-5 | - | - | TRBV27 | CASSLSGSNQPQHF | TGTGCCAGCAGTTTATCAGGGAGTAATCAGCCCCAGCATTTT
TRBJ2-5 | TRBD2 | - | TRBV7-9 | CASSLRVGGDPQQTQYF | TGTGCCAGCAGCTTACGTGTCGGGGGGGACCCTCAGCAGACCCAGTACTTC
TRBJ2-7 | - | few | TRBV28 | CASNLPDYEQYF | TGTGCCAGCAACCTTCCCGACTACGAGCAGTACTTC
TRBJ2-7 | - | - | TRBV14 | CASSPTDLPSYEQYF | TGTGCCAGCAGCCCGACAGACCTACCCTCCTACGAGCAGTACTTC
TRBJ2-1 | - | - | TRBV2 | CASSDVSPAYEQFF | TGTGCCAGCAGTGATGTTAGCCCGGCCTATGAGCAGTTCTTC
TRBJ2-1 | - | few | TRBV2 | CASTPSIASLPSSYNEQFF | TGTGCCAGCACCCCCAGCATTGCCTCCCTTCCCTCCTCCTACAATGAGCAGTTCTTC
TRBJ2-7 | - | - | TRBV7-8 | CASSPRGVSSYEQYF | TGTGCCAGCAGCCCACGAGGGGTGAGCTCCTACGAGCAGTACTTC
TRBJ2-1 | - | few | TRBV7-6 | CASSTRTYNEQFF | TGTGCCAGCAGCACCCGGACCTACAATGAGCAGTTCTTC
TRBJ1-2 | TRBD1 | - | TRBV12-3/TRBV12-4 | CASSFGEGADGYTF | TGTGCCAGCAGTTTCGGCGAGGGGGCGGATGGCTACACCTTC
TRBJ2-1 | TRBD1 | - | TRBV6-2/TRBV6-3 | CASSYSVRDRDYNEQFF | TGTGCCAGCAGTTACTCTGTACGGGACAGGGACTACAATGAGCAGTTCTTC
TRBJ2-7 | - | few | TRBV7-2 | CASSLSRDSYEQYF | TGTGCCAGCAGCTTATCCAGGGACTCCTACGAGCAGTACTTC
TRBJ1-5 | TRBD1 | - | TRBV6-1 | CASTIIQGSNQPQHF | TGTGCCAGCACCATCATACAGGGGAGCAATCAGCCCCAGCATTTT
TRBJ2-7 | - | - | TRBV6-1 | CASSGYEQYF | TGTGCCAGCAGTGGCTACGAGCAGTACTTC
TRBJ2-7 | - | - | TRBV7-2 | CASSLEWGGSYEQYF | TGTGCCAGCAGCTTAGAATGGGGCGGGTCCTACGAGCAGTACTTC
TRBJ1-1 | - | few | TRBV27 | CATSMAIQGRTEAFF | TGTGCCACCAGCATGGCTATCCAGGGAAGGACTGAAGCTTTCTTT
TRBJ1-1 | - | many | TRBV28 | CASSPRGAGAEAFF | TGTGCCAGCAGTCCTCGGGGGGCAGGTGCTGAAGCTTTCTTT
TRBJ2-3 | - | - | TRBV7-9 | CASSFRGPPADTQYF | TGTGCCAGCAGCTTTCGGGGACCTCCGGCAGATACGCAGTATTTT
TRBJ2-1 | - | - | TRBV7-6 | CASSSSEYNEQFF | TGTGCCAGCAGTTCTAGCGAGTACAATGAGCAGTTCTTC
TRBJ2-1 | TRBD2 | many | TRBV27 | CASSPAYPAGEYNEQFF | TGTGCCAGCAGCCCAGCATATCCAGCGGGGGAGTACAATGAGCAGTTCTTC
TRBJ2-1 | TRBD1 | - | TRBV29-1 | CSVEGTGPLISYNEQFF | TGCAGCGTTGAGGGGACAGGCCCTCTCATCTCCTACAATGAGCAGTTCTTC
TRBJ2-3 | TRBD1 | - | TRBV7-9 | CASSRRGDRGTDTQYF | TGTGCCAGCAGCCGAAGGGGGGACAGGGGCACAGATACGCAGTATTTT
TRBJ2-1 | TRBD2 | - | TRBV19 | CASSSGTSIDEQFF | TGTGCCAGTAGTTCCGGGACTAGCATCGATGAGCAGTTCTTC
TRBJ2-5 | - | many | TRBV28 | CASVPLGEKETQYF | TGTGCCAGCGTCCCTCTCGGGGAGAAAGAGACCCAGTACTTC
TRBJ1-1 | - | - | TRBV6-6 | CASSPQTGGTEAFF | TGTGCCAGCAGTCCTCAGACGGGGGGGACTGAAGCTTTCTTT
TRBJ2-1 | - | few | TRBV7-9 | CASSPRGGSSYNEQFF | TGTGCCAGCAGCCCACGTGGGGGGAGCTCCTACAATGAGCAGTTCTTC
TRBJ1-2 | - | few | TRBV7-8 | CASSLRERGYTF | TGTGCCAGCAGCTTAAGGGAGCGTGGCTACACCTTC
TRBJ2-7 | TRBD2 | once | TRBV11-2 | CASSLGTPGLANYEQYF | TGTGCCAGCAGCTTAGGGACTCCGGGACTAGCGAACTACGAGCAGTACTTC
TRBJ1-5 | - | few | TRBV18 | CASSPAQGSNQPQHF | TGTGCCAGCTCACCTGCACAGGGTAGCAATCAGCCCCAGCATTTT
TRBJ2-7 | TRBD1 | few | TRBV7-8 | CASSILDRDYEQYF | TGTGCCAGCAGCATCCTCGACAGGGACTACGAGCAGTACTTC
TRBJ1-1 | TRBD1 | few | TRBV6-2/TRBV6-3 | CASSPTRQGLNTEAFF | TGTGCCAGCAGTCCTACTCGACAGGGGCTGAACACTGAAGCTTTCTTT
TRBJ2-1 | - | few | TRBV14 | CASSHGTSNEQFF | TGTGCCAGCAGCCATGGGACCTCCAATGAGCAGTTCTTC
TRBJ2-5 | - | - | TRBV9 | CASSVVPGSRGQETQYF | TGTGCCAGCAGCGTAGTCCCGGGTTCGAGGGGGCAAGAGACCCAGTACTTC
TRBJ2-7 | - | - | TRBV27 | CASSLSAQTYEQYF | TGTGCCAGCAGTTTATCGGCCCAAACCTACGAGCAGTACTTC
TRBJ1-1 | - | few | TRBV7-8 | CASSLALNNLNTEAFF | TGTGCCAGCAGCTTAGCGCTAAACAACCTGAACACTGAAGCTTTCTTT
TRBJ2-2 | - | - | TRBV7-6 | CASAPAWAGENTGELFF | TGTGCCAGCGCTCCCGCCTGGGCAGGCGAGAACACCGGGGAGCTGTTTTTT